This T cell receptor beta chain was retrieved from a study of T cell changes during pregnancy in multiple sclerosis. The CDR3 is 17 residues long. Germline V gene data show CDR1 as SGHVS and CDR2 as FQNEAQ. V was cut by 0 bases and J by 1 base, with 13 bases left in between. Repertoires were generated with immunoSEQ multiplex PCR, while TCRdb's copy carries only in-frame clones and drops some. The sample shows around 40,000 clones, 93% of them seen only once. The source of this sequence is a female donor with multiple sclerosis, enrolled in a pregnancy study. The J gene is TRBJ2-1, the V gene TRBV7-8; D remains ambiguous. Material: CD8+ T cells from peripheral blood mononuclear cells, obtained in the third trimester of pregnancy. Written as DNA, the CDR3 is TGTGCCAGCAGCTTAGCTAGACTCGCGCTTTCCTACAATGAGCAGTTCTTC. Encoded protein: CASSLARLALSYNEQFF.